One and the same sample provided the 32 T cell receptor beta chains below, sequenced in a study of OX40 agonist ivuxolimab in advanced cancers. Sequencing used immunoSEQ multiplex PCR; TCRdb keeps in-frame clones, though not all of them. The sample has under 30,000 clones, approximately 85% seen once. The sequencing here drew on CD4+ or CD8+ T cells sorted from blood, taken in a trial of the OX40 agonist ivuxolimab. These receptors all stem from an adult with an advanced solid tumor such as melanoma, head and neck, liver or kidney cancer.

The J gene is TRBJ1-2, the V gene TRBV7-2, with TRBD1 as a possible D gene (5 bases). The germline gives CDR1 SGHTA, CDR2 FQGNSA. The CDR3 totals 13 residues. V was pared by 3 bases and J by 4 bases, with 9 bases between. CDR3 residues: CASSLLTAYGYTF. In DNA, the CDR3 is TGTGCCAGCAGCTTGTTGACAGCCTATGGCTACACCTTC. Based on the CDR3 plus reference TRBV7-2 and TRBJ1-2, the full variable domain is GAGVSQSPSNKVTEKGKDVELRCDPISGHTALYWYRQSLGQGLEFLIYFQGNSAPDKSGLPSDRFSAERTGGSVSTLTIQRTQQEDSAVYLCASSLLTAYGYTFGSGTRLTVV.

V gene TRBV6-6 combines with J gene TRBJ1-5; 7 bases agree with TRBD1. CDR3 length equals 13 residues. The germline V gene encodes CDR1 MNHNY and CDR2 SVGAGI (reference sequence). The V and J ends lost 6 bases and 6 bases, in that order; junction bases with no gene match: 5. CDR3 DNA sequence: TGTGCCAGCAGCGCCAACAGGGGTCAGCCCCAGCATTTT. Protein sequence: CASSANRGQPQHF.

The chain uses TRBV19 and TRBJ1-1, with TRBD1 matching over 7 bases. The CDR3 loop spans 14 amino acids. V lost 5 bases and J lost 3; bases outside the gene matches: 6. The V gene's germline CDR1 is LNHDA and CDR2 SQIVND (reference sequence). The CDR3 here is CASSPQGSDTEAFF. The CDR3 nucleotides read TGTGCCAGTAGTCCACAGGGGTCGGACACTGAAGCTTTCTTT.

The chain uses TRBV5-6 and TRBJ1-1; 10 nucleotides match TRBD1. CDR3 length: 14 amino acids. CDR1 and CDR2 (germline): SGHDT, YYEEEE. The V gene end was trimmed by 3 bases and the J gene end by 4 bases; junction bases not matched to a gene: 3. Written as DNA, the CDR3 is TGTGCCAGCAGCTGGGGACAGGGGCTCACTGAAGCTTTCTTT. Its protein product is CASSWGQGLTEAFF.

The chain has TRBV2 and TRBJ2-1; 7 bases are a match to TRBD2. The CDR3 spans 14 residues. Germline assignment: CDR1 SNHLY and CDR2 FYNNEI. V trimming: 7 bases; J trimming: 6 bases; junction bases outside the gene matches: 9. The CDR3 region is CASTKRASGNEQFF. Here the CDR3 DNA reads TGTGCCAGCACCAAAAGGGCTAGCGGCAATGAGCAGTTCTTC.

This clone was detected once. V gene TRBV7-8 combines with J gene TRBJ2-2, with D perhaps TRBD1 (6 bases). V lost 2 bases and J lost 2, with 12 bases in between. The CDR3 covers 16 residues. Looked up from germline, CDR1 is SGHVS and CDR2 is FQNEAQ. In DNA form, the CDR3 reads TGTGCCAGCAGCTTAAGGTGGGACACCAACACCGGGGAGCTGTTTTTT. It specifies CASSLRWDTNTGELFF.

This sequence joins TRBV4-1 and TRBJ2-7; possibly TRBD1 or TRBD2 for D (5 bases each). Trimming removed 0 bases at V and 6 bases at J, with 21 bases between. The germline V gene encodes CDR1 MGHRA and CDR2 YSYEKL. The CDR3 length is 17 residues. DNA for the CDR3: TGCGCCAGCAGCCAAGATCTCTCCTCCCTCCAGGGACGCGAGCAGTACTTC. It yields the protein CASSQDLSSLQGREQYF.

V gene TRBV7-2 combines with J gene TRBJ2-7; D call uncertain. Germline CDR1 SGHTA, CDR2 FQGNSA. This CDR3 is built from 16 residues. Trimming removed 5 bases at V and 2 bases at J, with 19 bases between. The CDR3 coding sequence is TGTGCCAGCAGCCCATTTCCCCGGCCCCCCGCCTACGAGCAGTACTTC. Encoded protein: CASSPFPRPPAYEQYF.

This clone was counted between two and nine times. The chain joins TRBV6-1 to TRBJ1-6, with D tentatively TRBD1 (6 bases). The CDR3 loop spans 14 amino acids. Germline values: CDR1 MNHNS, CDR2 SASEGT. Trimming took 2 bases from V and 7 from J, leaving 9 bases between them. CDR3 in amino acids: CASSELQGNSPLHF. The DNA for the CDR3 is TGTGCCAGCAGTGAACTACAGGGCAATTCACCCCTCCACTTT.

The rearrangement links TRBV7-3 to TRBJ2-3; 11 bases fit TRBD2. Germline CDR1 reads SGHTA; CDR2 reads FQGTGA. The length of the CDR3 is 19 residues. Losses at the gene ends were 2 bases for V and 8 bases for J; bases not matched to a gene: 18. CDR3 residues: CASSLLAPSGLAGGGTQYF. CDR3 nucleotide sequence: TGTGCCAGCAGCTTACTCGCCCCCTCTGGGTTAGCGGGAGGGGGTACGCAGTATTTT.

This clone came up a few times. J is TRBJ2-3 and V is TRBV4-1, with 7 positions matching TRBD2. V was pared by 9 bases and J by 4 bases, with 7 bases of the junction left unmatched. The CDR3 contains 13 residues. The germline gives CDR1 MGHRA, CDR2 YSYEKL. The chain's CDR3 is CASGLVHADTQYF. CDR3 sequence (DNA): TGCGCCAGTGGACTAGTTCACGCAGATACGCAGTATTTT.

The rearrangement joins TRBV7-2 to TRBJ1-4, with TRBD1 identical over 8 bases. V lost 0 bases to trimming and J lost 7 bases; unmatched junction nucleotides: 4. This CDR3 spans 15 amino acids. Germline V gene data show CDR1 as SGHTA and CDR2 as FQGNSA. CDR3 sequence (DNA): TGTGCCAGCAGCTTAGCGACAGGGGAGTCTGAAAAACTGTTTTTT. Translation gives CASSLATGESEKLFF.

The chain combines TRBV5-6 with TRBJ2-3, with unresolved D. CDR1 and CDR2 (germline): SGHDT, YYEEEE. This CDR3 contains 16 residues. V lost 2 bases and J lost 3, with 16 bases in between. CDR3 sequence (DNA): TGTGCCAGCAGCTTAGTTGGTTTTATGGAAACAGATACGCAGTATTTT. Its translation is CASSLVGFMETDTQYF.

The gene calls are TRBV5-1 and TRBJ2-1; 7 bases are shared with TRBD2. V trimming: 4 bases; J trimming: 7 bases; junction bases outside the gene matches: 8. The CDR3 length is 14 residues. Germline lookup yields CDR1 SGHRS and CDR2 YFSETQ. The CDR3 is CASSPQAGSNEQFF. CDR3 nucleotide sequence: TGCGCCAGCAGCCCTCAAGCGGGAAGTAATGAGCAGTTCTTC.

The chain is built from TRBV7-2 and TRBJ1-3, with D uncertain. The V end was cut by 5 bases, the J end by 2 bases, with 10 bases between. This CDR3 is built from 14 residues. The germline V gene has CDR1 SGHTA and CDR2 FQGNSA. The CDR3 here is CASSPDSPGNTIYF. The CDR3 bases are TGTGCCAGCAGCCCGGACTCCCCTGGAAACACCATATATTTT.

V usage is TRBV2 and J usage is TRBJ2-7; tentatively, D is TRBD1 or TRBD2 (5 bases each). Deletions cut 2 bases from V and 2 bases from J, with 10 bases between. Germline V CDR1 and CDR2: SNHLY, FYNNEI. CDR3 length equals 14 residues. In DNA form, the CDR3 reads TGTGCCAGCAGTGAAATGGGGGTGACCTACGAGCAGTACTTC. It codes for CASSEMGVTYEQYF.

This clone is termed medium-sized. The CDR3 region has the DNA TGTGCCAGCAGGTCGGAAAACCATGAAAAACTGTTTTTT. Residues: CASRSENHEKLFF. This chain uses TRBV27 with TRBJ1-4; D is unclear. Germline CDR1 MNHEY, CDR2 SMNVEV (reference sequence). The CDR3 totals 13 residues. Trimming shortened V by 6 bases and J by 6 bases, and 11 bases separated the two germline ends.

This rearrangement joins TRBV11-3 to TRBJ1-1; possible D gene TRBD1, 5 bases. The CDR3 covers 15 residues. V lost 3 bases, J lost 0 bases, and 11 bases lay in between. Germline loops: CDR1 SGHNT, CDR2 YENEEA. CDR3 sequence reads: CASSLGRLMNTEAFF. For the CDR3, the DNA is TGTGCCAGCAGCTTGGGACGGCTCATGAACACTGAAGCTTTCTTT.

This sequence joins TRBV5-1 and TRBJ2-3; tentatively, D is TRBD1 (6 bases). Looked up from germline, CDR1 is SGHRS and CDR2 is YFSETQ. Trimming removed 1 base from V and 0 bases from J, with 18 bases in between. This CDR3 region has 18 residues. In DNA, the CDR3 is TGCGCCAGCAGCTTGATTCCGGTTCGCAGGGGAAGCACAGATACGCAGTATTTT. Translation: CASSLIPVRRGSTDTQYF. Complete variable domain (other parts from reference TRBV5-1 and TRBJ2-3): KAGVTQTPRYLIKTRGQQVTLSCSPISGHRSVSWYQQTPGQGLQFLFEYFSETQRNKGNFPGRFSGRQFSNSRSEMNVSTLELGDSALYLCASSLIPVRRGSTDTQYFGPGTRLTVL.

The V call is TRBV15, the J call TRBJ1-6; D gene uncertain. The V gene lost 5 bases and the J gene lost 8 bases, with 16 bases spanning the gap. Germline CDR1 LNHNV, CDR2 YYDKDF (reference sequence). The CDR3 covers 15 residues. The CDR3 region is CATSGKAQAYSPLHF. As DNA, the CDR3 is TGTGCCACCAGCGGGAAAGCGCAGGCGTATTCACCCCTCCACTTT. Variable domain in full (rest from reference TRBV15 and TRBJ1-6): DAMVIQNPRYQVTQFGKPVTLSCSQTLNHNVMYWYQQKSSQAPKLLFHYYDKDFNNEADTPDNFQSRRPNTSFCFLDIRSPGLGDTAMYLCATSGKAQAYSPLHFGNGTRLTVT.

This chain joins TRBV2 and TRBJ1-2, with unresolved D. The germline CDR1 and CDR2 sequences are SNHLY and FYNNEI. This CDR3 is built from 16 residues. V shed 2 bases and J shed 7 bases, with 20 bases lying between them. Written as DNA, the CDR3 is TGTGCCAGCAGTGAAACGCTCGGGGTAACCGCCGGTGGCTACACCTTC. Translated: CASSETLGVTAGGYTF.

The rearrangement joins TRBV5-6 to TRBJ1-2, with 8 bases fitting TRBD1. The trim removed 0 bases at V and 7 bases at J, leaving 5 bases unmatched. The CDR3 sequence is 14 residues long. Looked up from germline, CDR1 is SGHDT and CDR2 is YYEEEE. The CDR3 DNA reads as TGTGCCAGCAGCTTGGGAACAGGGGGATCTGGCTACACCTTC. It is translated as CASSLGTGGSGYTF.

DNA for the CDR3: TGTGCCAGCAGCGCCGGGACACCGAACACTGAAGCTTTCTTT. Protein product: CASSAGTPNTEAFF. This chain uses TRBV9 with TRBJ1-1; possible D gene TRBD1, 6 bases. Trimming cost V 3 bases and J 1 base, with 10 bases left between them. From germline, CDR1 is SGDLS and CDR2 YYNGEE. This CDR3 is built from 14 residues.

The chain links TRBV5-1 to TRBJ2-7; D might be TRBD1 or TRBD2, each matching 5 bases. The CDR3 consists of 15 residues. Germline-derived CDR1 and CDR2 are SGHRS and YFSETQ. Trimming left V 0 bases short and J 4 bases short, with 14 bases between. CDR3 residues: CASSLAGGVGYEQYF. CDR3 nucleotides: TGCGCCAGCAGCTTGGCTGGGGGTGTGGGATACGAGCAGTACTTC.

This clone was recorded only once. This chain links TRBV7-9 with TRBJ1-4; the match to TRBD1 covers 8 bases. Germline CDR1 is SEHNR and CDR2 is FQNEAQ (reference sequence). The CDR3 spans 17 residues. J was trimmed by 2 bases and V by 1 base; bases with no gene match: 6. The CDR3 coding sequence is TGTGCCAGCAGCTTAGGCCAGGGGGCTCTGACTAATGAAAAACTGTTTTTT. Protein: CASSLGQGALTNEKLFF.

The rearrangement uses TRBV7-9 and TRBJ2-7; 9 bases line up with TRBD2. The J segment lost 6 bases and the V segment lost 5 bases, leaving 8 bases of the junction unmatched. The CDR3 extends over 14 amino acids. CDR1 SEHNR and CDR2 FQNEAQ come from the germline V gene (reference sequence). The CDR3 DNA follows: TGTGCCAGCAGCCAGCGGACTAGCGTAAGCGAGCAGTACTTC. It encodes CASSQRTSVSEQYF. Drawing the rest from reference TRBV7-9 and TRBJ2-7, the complete variable domain is DTGVSQNPRHKITKRGQNVTFRCDPISEHNRLYWYRQTLGQGPEFLTYFQNEAQLEKSRLLSDRFSAERPKGSFSTLEIQRTEQGDSAMYLCASSQRTSVSEQYFGPGTRLTVT.

This clone was picked up one time. This chain uses TRBV9 with TRBJ1-4, with 7 nucleotides matching TRBD1. V was clipped by 2 bases and J by 7 bases; unmatched bases: 14. This CDR3 comprises 17 residues. CDR1 and CDR2 (germline): SGDLS, YYNGEE. The CDR3 loop is CASSVRPMTGFGEKLFF. In DNA form, the CDR3 reads TGTGCCAGCAGCGTCAGACCTATGACAGGGTTTGGTGAAAAACTGTTTTTT.

V usage is TRBV2 and J usage is TRBJ2-3; the D is unclear. Germline lookup yields CDR1 SNHLY and CDR2 FYNNEI. CDR3 length: 14 residues. The V end lost 6 bases, the J end lost 0 bases, and 10 bases lay between the germline ends. This CDR3 is CASRVFLSTDTQYF. DNA for the CDR3: TGTGCCAGCAGGGTGTTTCTGAGCACAGATACGCAGTATTTT.

The chain recombines TRBV7-6 with TRBJ2-3; D ambiguous. Trimming pared 2 bases from V and 2 bases from J, leaving 8 bases between. The germline gives CDR1 SGHVS, CDR2 FNYEAQ. This CDR3 comprises 14 residues. In DNA, the CDR3 is TGTGCCAGCAGCTTAACACAGTACACAGATACGCAGTATTTT. Its protein product is CASSLTQYTDTQYF.

V gene TRBV7-2 combines with J gene TRBJ1-3; D ambiguous. The V end was cut by 0 bases, the J end by 7 bases, with 4 bases between. Per the germline V gene, CDR1 is SGHTA and CDR2 is FQGNSA. This CDR3 region has 12 residues. CDR3 bases: TGTGCCAGCAGCTTAGCGTCGAACACCATATATTTT. Encoded protein: CASSLASNTIYF.

This clone was picked up one time. Here the CDR3 reads CASSLGVGVLSYEQYF. The CDR3 nucleotides are TGTGCCAGCAGCTTAGGGGTGGGAGTGCTCTCCTACGAGCAGTACTTC. This rearrangement joins TRBV7-9 to TRBJ2-7, with TRBD2 as a possible D gene (5 bases). The V gene lost 1 base and the J gene lost 0 bases, with 13 bases spanning the gap. Germline CDR1 reads SEHNR; CDR2 reads FQNEAQ (reference sequence). The CDR3 covers 16 residues.

The V call is TRBV18, the J call TRBJ2-1, with TRBD2 matching 10 bases. The germline V gene has CDR1 KGHSH and CDR2 LQKENI. V gave up 3 bases and J gave up 2 bases; unmatched junction bases: 7. This CDR3 is 17 amino acids long. The CDR3 here is CASSPTSGGAAYNEQFF. DNA for the CDR3: TGTGCCAGCTCACCGACGAGCGGGGGGGCCGCCTACAATGAGCAGTTCTTC.